The 7 T cell receptor beta chains listed next were all sequenced from one sample in a study of blood T cell repertoires in COVID-19. This table comes from immunoSEQ multiplex PCR, and its TCRdb copy is limited to in-frame clones, with some not included. The table lists fewer than 250,000 clones, approximately 82% of them singletons. Sequencing was done on a sample of peripheral blood. All receptors derive from a woman aged 45-60 years with acute or convalescent COVID-19.

The CDR3 DNA follows: TGTGCCAGCAGCTTAGTCGCAGGAGGAACCGGGGAGCTGTTTTTT. The encoded protein is CASSLVAGGTGELFF. The chain combines TRBV11-3 with TRBJ2-2; a possible D gene is TRBD2 (5 bases). V lost 1 base to trimming and J lost 5 bases, with 11 bases between them. The CDR3 runs to 15 residues. The germline CDR1 and CDR2 sequences are SGHNT and YENEEA.

CDR3 in DNA: TGTGCCAGCAGCTTACTAGCGGGGGGCGCAGATACGCAGTATTTT. Translating it yields CASSLLAGGADTQYF. The chain uses TRBV7-6 and TRBJ2-3; 11 bases fit TRBD2. V shed 2 bases, J shed 4 bases, and the junction held 2 bases outside the gene matches. The CDR3 length is 15 residues. Per the germline V gene, CDR1 is SGHVS and CDR2 is FNYEAQ.

CDR3 nucleotides: TGTGCCAGCAGCTTAGGGACTGTGGAGACCCAGTACTTC. It encodes CASSLGTVETQYF. The genes are TRBV7-9 and TRBJ2-5; perhaps TRBD2 as D (5 bases). CDR1 SEHNR and CDR2 FQNEAQ come from the germline V gene (reference sequence). This CDR3 comprises 13 residues. Trimming cost V 1 base and J 5 bases, with 8 bases left between them.

To note about this clone: Compared with germline, one end of the junction differs, possibly owing to a read error. The J gene is TRBJ2-1, the V gene TRBV7-7, with 10 bases matching TRBD2. Germline V CDR1 and CDR2: SSHAT, FNYEAQ (reference sequence). The CDR3 runs 14 residues. The CDR3 spells CASSSGTSDNEQFF. CDR3 nucleotides: TGTGCTAGCAGCTCCGGGACTAGCGACAATGAGCAGTTCTTC.

V usage is TRBV19 and J usage is TRBJ1-2, with 9 bases lining up with TRBD1. The V gene end was trimmed by 8 bases and the J gene end by 8 bases; junction bases not matched to a gene: 18. The CDR3 is 16 residues long. Germline values: CDR1 LNHDA, CDR2 SQIVND (reference sequence). CDR3 in amino acids: CASSPLRDRASEGYTF. The CDR3 DNA reads as TGTGCCAGTTCGCCACTCCGGGACAGGGCCTCGGAGGGCTACACCTTC.

The chain employs TRBV6-1 and TRBJ1-3, with 9 bases that match TRBD1. Germline V gene sequence: CDR1 MNHNS, CDR2 SASEGT. CDR3 length: 13 amino acids. The V gene end was trimmed by 0 bases and the J gene end by 16 bases; junction bases not matched to a gene: 7. CDR3 in DNA: TGTGCCAGCAGTGAAGCCTTTACAGGACAGGGGTATTTT. Translation gives CASSEAFTGQGYF.

This sequence joins TRBV5-1 and TRBJ2-2; 10 nucleotides align to TRBD2. V was pared by 4 bases and J by 6 bases, with 6 bases of the junction left unmatched. The CDR3 covers 15 residues. The V gene's germline CDR1 is SGHRS and CDR2 YFSETQ. CDR3 nucleotides: TGCGCCAGCAGCAATAGCGGGAGGAAATCCGGGGAGCTGTTTTTT. Amino acids: CASSNSGRKSGELFF.